This T cell receptor beta chain was obtained from a study of T cell responses to AZD1222 COVID-19 vaccine. V was clipped by 0 bases and J by 8 bases, with 5 bases between them. The CDR3 loop spans 12 amino acids. Germline loops: CDR1 SGHTA, CDR2 FQGNSA. To note about this clone: What it recognizes is unknown.

Repertoires were generated with immunoSEQ multiplex PCR, while TCRdb's copy carries only in-frame clones and drops some. The sample has 85,000 to 90,000 clones; over 75% are singletons. Points from the study as a whole: Mostly white British, mostly female donors; authors suggested clonal diversity may be underestimated. There were repertoire samples only from the period after the peak T cell response.

The origin of this receptor is an adult in good health. J is TRBJ2-1 and V is TRBV7-2; D is ambiguous. The material sequenced was peripheral blood, taken on day 0 of AZD1222 vaccination. CDR3 bases: TGTGCCAGCAGCTTAGCAGGGTATGAGCAGTTCTTC. It encodes CASSLAGYEQFF.